This T cell receptor beta chain was identified in a study of cytomegalovirus exposure and HLA in healthy donors. Points from the study as a whole: A previous analysis found most TCR beta V segments productive roughly 90% or roughly 30% of the time.

A remark on this clone: Antigen specificity is unknown.

CDR3 length: 19 residues. Primers: 60 Vbeta forward and 13 Jbeta reverse. The data were produced by immunoSEQ multiplex PCR, yet TCRdb's version contains in-frame clones alone and is incomplete. The sample contains about 170,000 clones, about 76% of which appear only once. This receptor was identified in a female donor in good health and CMV-seronegative. The sequenced sample was PBMCs. This chain links TRBV21-1 with TRBJ1-4; the DNA was not compared with TRBD1, the D call given in the table. TRBV21-1 is marked as a pseudogene. This CDR3 reads CASSNSRQQAFATNEKLFF. For the CDR3, the DNA is TGTGCCAGCAGCAATTCGAGACAGCAAGCCTTTGCAACTAATGAAAAACTGTTTTTT.